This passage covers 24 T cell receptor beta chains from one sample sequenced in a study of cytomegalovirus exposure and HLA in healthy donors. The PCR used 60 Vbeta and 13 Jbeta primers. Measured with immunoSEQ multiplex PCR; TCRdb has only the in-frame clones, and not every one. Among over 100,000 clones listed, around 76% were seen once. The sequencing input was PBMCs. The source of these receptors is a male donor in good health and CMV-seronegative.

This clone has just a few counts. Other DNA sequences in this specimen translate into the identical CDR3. CDR3 residues: CASSTGGGQTGELFF. CDR3 nucleotides: TGTGCCAGCAGTACGGGGGGGGGCCAAACCGGGGAGCTGTTTTTT. V usage is TRBV5-4 and J usage is TRBJ2-2, with TRBD2 identical over 8 bases. The germline gives CDR1 SGHNT, CDR2 YYREEE (reference sequence). The CDR3 length is 15 residues. The ends lost 5 bases at V and 5 bases at J; junction bases unmatched: 8.

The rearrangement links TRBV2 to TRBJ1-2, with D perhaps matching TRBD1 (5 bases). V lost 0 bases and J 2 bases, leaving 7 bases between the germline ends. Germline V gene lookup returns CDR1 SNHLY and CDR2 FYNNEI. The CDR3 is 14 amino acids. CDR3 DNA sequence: TGTGCCAGCAGTGAAGCCAGGGCCAACTATGGCTACACCTTC. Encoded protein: CASSEARANYGYTF.

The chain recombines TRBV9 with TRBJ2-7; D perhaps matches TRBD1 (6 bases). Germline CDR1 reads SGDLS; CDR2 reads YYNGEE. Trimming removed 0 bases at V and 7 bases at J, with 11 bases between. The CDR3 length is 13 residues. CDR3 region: CASSVGFQGEQYF. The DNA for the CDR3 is TGTGCCAGCAGCGTAGGCTTCCAGGGGGAGCAGTACTTC.

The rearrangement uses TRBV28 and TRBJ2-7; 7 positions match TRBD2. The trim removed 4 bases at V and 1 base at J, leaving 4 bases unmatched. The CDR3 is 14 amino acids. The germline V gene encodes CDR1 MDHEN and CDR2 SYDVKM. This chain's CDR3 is CASSWDYLSYEQYF. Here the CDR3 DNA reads TGTGCCAGCAGTTGGGACTACCTTTCCTACGAGCAGTACTTC. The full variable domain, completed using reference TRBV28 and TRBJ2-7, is DVKVTQSSRYLVKRTGEKVFLECVQDMDHENMFWYRQDPGLGLRLIYFSYDVKMKEKGDIPEGYSVSREKKERFSLILESASTNQTSMYLCASSWDYLSYEQYFGPGTRLTVT.

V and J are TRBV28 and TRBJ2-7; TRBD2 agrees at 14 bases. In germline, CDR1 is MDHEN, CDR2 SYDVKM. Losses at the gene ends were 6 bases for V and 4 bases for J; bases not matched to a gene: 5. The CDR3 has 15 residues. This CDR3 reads CASSPGTSGRYEQYF. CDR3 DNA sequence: TGTGCCAGCAGCCCCGGGACTAGCGGGAGATACGAGCAGTACTTC.

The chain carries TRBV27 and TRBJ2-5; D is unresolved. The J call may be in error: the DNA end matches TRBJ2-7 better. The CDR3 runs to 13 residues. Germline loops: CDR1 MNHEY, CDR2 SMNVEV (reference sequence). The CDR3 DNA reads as TGTGCCAGCAGTGCCCCCCCAAGTTACGAGCAGTACTTC. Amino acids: CASSAPPSYEQYF.

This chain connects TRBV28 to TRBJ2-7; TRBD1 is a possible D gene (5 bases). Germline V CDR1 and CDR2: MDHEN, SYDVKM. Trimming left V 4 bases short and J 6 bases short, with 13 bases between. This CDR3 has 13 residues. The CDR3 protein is CASSSTGRSEQYF. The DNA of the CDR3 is TGTGCCAGCAGTTCAACAGGCCGCAGCGAGCAGTACTTC.

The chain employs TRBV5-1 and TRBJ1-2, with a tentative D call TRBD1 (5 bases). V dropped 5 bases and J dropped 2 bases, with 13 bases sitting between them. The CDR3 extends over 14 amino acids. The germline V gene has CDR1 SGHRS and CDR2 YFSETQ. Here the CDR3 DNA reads TGCGCCAGCAGACAGGAGGGAGGAAACTATGGCTACACCTTC. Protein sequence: CASRQEGGNYGYTF. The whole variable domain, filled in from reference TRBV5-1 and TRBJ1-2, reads KAGVTQTPRYLIKTRGQQVTLSCSPISGHRSVSWYQQTPGQGLQFLFEYFSETQRNKGNFPGRFSGRQFSNSRSEMNVSTLELGDSALYLCASRQEGGNYGYTFGSGTRLTVV.

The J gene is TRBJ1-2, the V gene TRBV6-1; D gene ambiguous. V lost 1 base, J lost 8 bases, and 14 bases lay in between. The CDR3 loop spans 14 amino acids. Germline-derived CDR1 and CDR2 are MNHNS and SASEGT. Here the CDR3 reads CASSEGGQPSGYTF. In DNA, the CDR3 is TGTGCCAGCAGTGAAGGAGGTCAGCCTAGCGGCTACACCTTC.

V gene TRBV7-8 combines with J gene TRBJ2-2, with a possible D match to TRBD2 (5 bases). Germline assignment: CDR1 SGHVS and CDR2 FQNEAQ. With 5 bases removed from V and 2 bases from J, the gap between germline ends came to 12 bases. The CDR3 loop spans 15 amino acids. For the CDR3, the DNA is TGTGCCAGCAGCCCCTTCCGGGGAAACACCGGGGAGCTGTTTTTT. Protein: CASSPFRGNTGELFF.

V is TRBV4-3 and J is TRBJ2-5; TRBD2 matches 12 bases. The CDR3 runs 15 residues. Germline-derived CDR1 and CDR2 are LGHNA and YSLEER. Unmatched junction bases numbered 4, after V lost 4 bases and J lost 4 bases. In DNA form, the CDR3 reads TGCGCCAGCAGCCGGGCTAGCGGGAGGGCAGAGACCCAGTACTTC. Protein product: CASSRASGRAETQYF.

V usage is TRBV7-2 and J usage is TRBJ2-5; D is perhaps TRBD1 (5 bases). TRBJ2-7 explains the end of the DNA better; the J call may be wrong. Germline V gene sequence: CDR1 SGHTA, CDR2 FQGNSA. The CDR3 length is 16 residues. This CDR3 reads CASSLSRQKGAYEQYF. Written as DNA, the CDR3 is TGTGCCAGCAGCTTATCCCGACAGAAGGGCGCCTACGAGCAGTACTTC.

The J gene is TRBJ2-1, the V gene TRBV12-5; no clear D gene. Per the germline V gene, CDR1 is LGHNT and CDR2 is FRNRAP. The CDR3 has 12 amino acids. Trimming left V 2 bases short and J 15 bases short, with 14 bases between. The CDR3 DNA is TGTGCTAGTGGTTTGAGGCCTGAGAGGTGGTTCTTC. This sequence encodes CASGLRPERWFF.

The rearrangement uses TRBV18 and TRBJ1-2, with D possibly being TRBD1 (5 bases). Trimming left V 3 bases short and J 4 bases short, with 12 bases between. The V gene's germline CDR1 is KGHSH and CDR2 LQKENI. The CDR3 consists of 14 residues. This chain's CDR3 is CASSPGRQIYGYTF. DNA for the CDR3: TGTGCCAGCTCACCCGGGCGACAGATCTATGGCTACACCTTC.

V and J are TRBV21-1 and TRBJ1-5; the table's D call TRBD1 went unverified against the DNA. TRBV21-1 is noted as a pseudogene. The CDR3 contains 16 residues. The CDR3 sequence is CASSRGGTGLNQPQHF. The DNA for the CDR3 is TGTGCCAGCAGCAGGGGGGGGACAGGCCTTAATCAGCCCCAGCATTTT.

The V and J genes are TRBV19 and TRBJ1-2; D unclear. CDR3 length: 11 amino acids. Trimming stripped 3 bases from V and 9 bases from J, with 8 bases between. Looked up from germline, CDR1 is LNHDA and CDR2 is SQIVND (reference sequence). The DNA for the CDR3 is TGTGCCAGTAGTATTGTCGGGAGCTACACCTTC. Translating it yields CASSIVGSYTF. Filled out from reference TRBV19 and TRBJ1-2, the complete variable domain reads DGGITQSPKYLFRKEGQNVTLSCEQNLNHDAMYWYRQDPGQGLRLIYYSQIVNDFQKGDIAEGYSVSREKKESFPLTVTSAQKNPTAFYLCASSIVGSYTFGSGTRLTVV.

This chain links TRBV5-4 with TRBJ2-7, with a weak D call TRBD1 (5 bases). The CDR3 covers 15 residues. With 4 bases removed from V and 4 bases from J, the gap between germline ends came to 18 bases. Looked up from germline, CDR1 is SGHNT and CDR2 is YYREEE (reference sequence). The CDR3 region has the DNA TGTGCCAGCAGCCCCGGACATCCTAACCTTTACGAGCAGTACTTC. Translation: CASSPGHPNLYEQYF.

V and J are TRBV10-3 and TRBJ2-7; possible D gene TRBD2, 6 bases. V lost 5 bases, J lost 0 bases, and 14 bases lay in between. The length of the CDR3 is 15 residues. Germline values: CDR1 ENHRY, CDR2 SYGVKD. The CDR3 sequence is CAISRRGSSSYEQYF. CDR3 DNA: TGTGCCATCAGTAGGCGGGGCTCAAGCTCCTACGAGCAGTACTTC.

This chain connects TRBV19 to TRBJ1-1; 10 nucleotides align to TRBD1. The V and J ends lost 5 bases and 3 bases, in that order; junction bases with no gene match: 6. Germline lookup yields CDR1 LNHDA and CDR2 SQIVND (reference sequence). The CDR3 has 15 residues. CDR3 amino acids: CASSLGQGGHTEAFF. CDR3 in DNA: TGTGCCAGTAGTCTCGGACAGGGGGGACACACTGAAGCTTTCTTT. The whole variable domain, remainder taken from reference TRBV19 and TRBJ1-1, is DGGITQSPKYLFRKEGQNVTLSCEQNLNHDAMYWYRQDPGQGLRLIYYSQIVNDFQKGDIAEGYSVSREKKESFPLTVTSAQKNPTAFYLCASSLGQGGHTEAFFGQGTRLTVV.

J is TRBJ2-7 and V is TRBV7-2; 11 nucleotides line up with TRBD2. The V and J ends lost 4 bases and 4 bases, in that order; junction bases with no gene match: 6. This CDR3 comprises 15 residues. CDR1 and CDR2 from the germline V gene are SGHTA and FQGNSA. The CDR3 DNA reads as TGTGCCAGCAGCTGGGGGACTAGCGGAGGTTACGAGCAGTACTTC. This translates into CASSWGTSGGYEQYF. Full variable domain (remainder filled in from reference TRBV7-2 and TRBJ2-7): GAGVSQSPSNKVTEKGKDVELRCDPISGHTALYWYRQSLGQGLEFLIYFQGNSAPDKSGLPSDRFSAERTGGSVSTLTIQRTQQEDSAVYLCASSWGTSGGYEQYFGPGTRLTVT.

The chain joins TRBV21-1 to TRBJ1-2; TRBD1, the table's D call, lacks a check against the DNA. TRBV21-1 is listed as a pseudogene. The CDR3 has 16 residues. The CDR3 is CASSLNNEQGVKGYTF. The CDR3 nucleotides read TGTGCCAGCAGCCTAAATAACGAACAGGGTGTAAAAGGCTACACCTTC.

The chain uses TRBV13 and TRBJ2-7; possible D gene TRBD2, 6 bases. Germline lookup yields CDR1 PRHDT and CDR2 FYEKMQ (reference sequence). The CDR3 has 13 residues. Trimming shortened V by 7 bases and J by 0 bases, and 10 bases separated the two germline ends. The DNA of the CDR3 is TGTGCCAGCACGGGGGAAGGCTCCTACGAGCAGTACTTC. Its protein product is CASTGEGSYEQYF.

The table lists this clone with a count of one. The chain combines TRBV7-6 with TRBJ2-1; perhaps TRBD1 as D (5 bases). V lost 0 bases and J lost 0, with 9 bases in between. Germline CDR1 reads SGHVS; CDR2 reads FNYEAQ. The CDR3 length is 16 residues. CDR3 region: CASSLAQGGSYNEQFF. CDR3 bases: TGTGCCAGCAGCTTAGCGCAGGGCGGCTCCTACAATGAGCAGTTCTTC.

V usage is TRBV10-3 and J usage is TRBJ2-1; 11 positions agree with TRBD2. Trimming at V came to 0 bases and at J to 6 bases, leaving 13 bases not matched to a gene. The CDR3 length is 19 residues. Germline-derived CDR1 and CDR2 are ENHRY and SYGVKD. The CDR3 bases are TGTGCCATCAGTGAGTCGATAGTAACTAGCGGGAGACAAGTCAATGAGCAGTTCTTC. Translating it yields CAISESIVTSGRQVNEQFF.